Described below is a single TCR beta chain sequence and its context. Its target is not known. One end of the junction fails to match germline, which may point to a read error. Unsorted whole blood supplied the blood RNA, and germline DNA was isolated too. The patients, who had chronic HBV infection, were treatment-naive (untreated). These data are taken from a study of tumor-infiltrating lymphocytes in primary liver carcinoma. For the study at large: These patients were men and women whose ages were 30 to 69 years. Sample yields of productive TCRbeta reads, ranging from roughly 3.5 to 7.13 million, were similar across tissue types. General observations from the study: Pairs of tumor regions overlapped more than tumor-adjacent and tumor-blood pairs did.

TCR beta cDNA came from roughly 0.45 ug total RNA, primed with a constant-region primer. Employing slightly modified ARM-PCR, three nested multiplex PCR rounds were run, and these gave rise to the TCR beta libraries. The opening two PCR rounds, around 9 cycles each, paired TRBV1-TRBV30 forward primers with a C-beta reverse primer. Using its own MiXCR run on the multiplex PCR reads, TCRdb lists one record per CDR3 protein. The table lists fewer than 350,000 distinct CDR3 sequences, 55% to 65% of them singletons. The CDR3 extends over 14 amino acids. The germline CDR1 and CDR2 sequences are SGHNT and YENEEA.

The sample taken for sequencing was peripheral blood. The TCR originated in a middle-aged man with primary liver carcinoma and hepatitis B virus infection. The rearrangement links TRBV11-3 to TRBJ2-1; the D gene is possibly TRBD2 (6 bases). CDR3 bases: TGTGCCAGCAGCTTATTTCCGGACTACAATGAGGAGTGCTTC. As protein: CASSLFPDYNEECF.